Following are 13 T cell receptor beta chains from one sample sequenced in a study of CD8 T cells in ankylosing spondylitis. In TCRdb, the 5' RACE reads were re-called with MiXCR into one record per CDR3 protein. In the table there are 400,000 or so distinct CDR3 sequences, 25% to 30% of which are singletons. No antigen has been assigned to these receptors. Study-wide results and caveats: The study identified a TCR beta motif of under 10 highly homologous variants that appeared characteristic of ankylosing spondylitis blood.

Input material: blood, either unsorted or a sorted T cell fraction (not recorded which). The receptors derive from a male donor with ankylosing spondylitis.

This clonotype has a single count. The rearrangement joins TRBV20-1 to TRBJ2-1; 8 bases are shared with TRBD2. CDR1 is DFQATT and CDR2 is SNEGSKA in the germline V gene (reference sequence). The CDR3 sequence is 16 residues long. V lost 1 base to trimming and J lost 4 bases; unmatched junction nucleotides: 9. CDR3 amino acids: CSARANVASGYNEQFF. The CDR3 DNA sequence: TGCAGTGCTAGAGCAAATGTGGCTAGCGGGTACAATGAGCAGTTCTTC.

This clonotype has only a few counts. V gene TRBV12-3 or TRBV12-4 combines with J gene TRBJ2-7; TRBD2 matches 11 bases. This CDR3 has 19 amino acids. With V trimmed by 3 bases and J by 3 bases, 16 bases remained unmatched. The CDR3 protein is CASSLHGSSGRAFLYEQYF. The CDR3 nucleotides are TGTGCCAGCAGTTTGCACGGGAGTAGCGGGAGGGCCTTCCTCTACGAGCAGTACTTC.

The V call is TRBV29-1, the J call TRBJ1-2; D is perhaps TRBD1 (6 bases). The CDR3 runs 14 residues. From germline, CDR1 is SQVTM and CDR2 ANQGSEA. V shed 2 bases and J shed 4 bases, with 14 bases lying between them. CDR3 DNA sequence: TGCAGCGTTGAAACTCGCTCGACAGGCTATGGCTACACCTTC. It specifies CSVETRSTGYGYTF. Full variable domain (missing parts from reference TRBV29-1 and TRBJ1-2): SAVISQKPSRDICQRGTSLTIQCQVDSQVTMMFWYRQQPGQSLTLIATANQGSEATYESGFVIDKFPISRPNLTFSTLTVSNMSPEDSSIYLCSVETRSTGYGYTFGSGTRLTVV.

This clonotype appeared a few times. The CDR3 region is CASSLKVGYEQYV. DNA of the CDR3: TGTGCCAGCAGTTTGAAAGTCGGCTACGAGCAGTACGTC. The rearrangement links TRBV12-3 or TRBV12-4 to TRBJ2-7; D is ambiguous. CDR3 length: 13 residues. With 3 bases removed from V and 3 bases from J, the gap between germline ends came to 9 bases.

In its sample, this clonotype was seen a few times. The chain recombines TRBV27 with TRBJ1-2; 8 nucleotides agree with TRBD1. The germline gives CDR1 MNHEY, CDR2 SMNVEV (reference sequence). The length of the CDR3 is 15 residues. After removal of 4 bases from V and 4 bases from J, the junction contained 8 bases not matched to a gene. CDR3 nucleotides: TGTGCCAGCAGTTCCCCAGGGGGCCCACTCTATGGCTACACCTTC. Translating it yields CASSSPGGPLYGYTF.

This clonotype was observed a handful of times. This chain connects TRBV5-1 to TRBJ2-2, with 7 positions matching TRBD1. CDR1 is SGHRS and CDR2 is YFSETQ in the germline V gene. Losses at the gene ends were 4 bases for V and 0 bases for J; bases not matched to a gene: 6. The CDR3 extends over 16 amino acids. The CDR3 region is CASSPTGTANTGELFF. DNA for the CDR3: TGCGCCAGCAGCCCTACCGGGACAGCGAACACCGGGGAGCTGTTTTTT.

This chain joins TRBV7-6 and TRBJ2-5; 10 nucleotides align to TRBD2. Germline V lookup: CDR1 SGHVS, CDR2 FNYEAQ. The CDR3 covers 13 residues. V shed 10 bases and J 4 bases; nucleotides not matched to a gene: 6. CDR3 sequence: CATERLAGETQYF. The CDR3, as DNA: TGTGCCACCGAAAGACTAGCGGGAGAGACCCAGTACTTC.

The chain is built from TRBV20-1 and TRBJ1-2, with D tentatively TRBD1 (5 bases). The CDR3 is 13 residues long. Trimming removed 1 base at V and 4 bases at J, with 10 bases between. Per the germline V gene, CDR1 is DFQATT and CDR2 is SNEGSKA (reference sequence). CDR3 amino acids: CSARGGDPYGYTF. Here the CDR3 DNA reads TGCAGTGCTAGAGGCGGGGACCCCTATGGCTACACCTTC.

The chain links TRBV29-1 to TRBJ2-1, with a weak D call TRBD2 (6 bases). CDR3 length equals 15 residues. The germline V and J ends were trimmed by 8 bases and 5 bases, with 22 bases remaining between them. CDR1 is SQVTM and CDR2 is ANQGSEA in the germline V gene. CDR3 DNA: TGCAGCATCCACGCTCCGGGACTGCGTGACAATGAGCAGTTCTTC. Its protein is CSIHAPGLRDNEQFF.

This clonotype was picked up many times. This chain links TRBV5-1 with TRBJ2-5; D is perhaps TRBD1 or TRBD2 (5 bases each). Deletions cut 1 base from V and 0 bases from J, with 10 bases between. The germline V gene encodes CDR1 SGHRS and CDR2 YFSETQ. This CDR3 contains 15 residues. The CDR3: CASSLTGTDQETQYF. DNA of the CDR3: TGCGCCAGCAGCTTGACGGGGACGGACCAAGAGACCCAGTACTTC. Based on the CDR3 plus reference TRBV5-1 and TRBJ2-5, the full variable domain is KAGVTQTPRYLIKTRGQQVTLSCSPISGHRSVSWYQQTPGQGLQFLFEYFSETQRNKGNFPGRFSGRQFSNSRSEMNVSTLELGDSALYLCASSLTGTDQETQYFGPGTRLLVL.

This chain connects TRBV27 to TRBJ1-4, with D perhaps matching TRBD1 (6 bases). CDR1 is MNHEY and CDR2 is SMNVEV in the germline V gene (reference sequence). V was pared by 5 bases and J by 3 bases, with 13 bases between. The CDR3 covers 15 residues. CDR3 region: CASSPLDRSNEKLFF. In DNA form, the CDR3 reads TGTGCCAGCAGTCCCCTGGACAGATCTAATGAAAAACTGTTTTTT.

V is TRBV29-1 and J is TRBJ1-5; 7 positions match TRBD1. CDR1 SQVTM and CDR2 ANQGSEA come from the germline V gene. The V segment lost 4 bases and the J segment 1 base; nucleotides outside the gene matches: 7. The CDR3 consists of 15 residues. The CDR3 nucleotides are TGCAGCGTTGTTGAGACAGGGTTAAGCAATCAGCCCCAGCATTTT. This encodes CSVVETGLSNQPQHF.

This rearrangement joins TRBV11-2 to TRBJ1-3; D possibly corresponds to TRBD1 (5 bases). This CDR3 is 16 amino acids long. The V end was cut by 0 bases, the J end by 3 bases, with 12 bases between. Germline loops: CDR1 SGHAT, CDR2 FQNNGV. CDR3 protein: CASSLDPAGVGNTIYF. As DNA, the CDR3 is TGTGCCAGCAGCTTAGATCCCGCGGGGGTTGGAAACACCATATATTTT.